The rows below give T cell receptor beta chains drawn from one sample of a study of cytomegalovirus exposure and HLA in healthy donors. Using immunoSEQ multiplex PCR, the repertoire was profiled, and TCRdb retains in-frame clones only, with some absent. Of about 92,000 clones in the sample, 80% are singletons; the top ten hold 2% to 2.5%. Sequenced sample: PBMCs. The origin of the receptors is a man aged 18-30 years in good health and CMV-seronegative. Both conserved end residues are part of each CDR3. The D gene is left open where the match is weak. Only part of the rows carry a size: once, few, many, or a class if the clone is expanded.

TRBJ1-3	NA	NA	TRBV2	CASSTGRGNTIYF	TGTGCCAGCAGTACAGGACGGGGAAACACCATATATTTT
TRBJ1-3	NA	NA	TRBV5-4	CASSLGTASGNTIYF	TGTGCCAGCAGCTTGGGTACAGCTTCTGGAAACACCATATATTTT
TRBJ1-2	NA	TRBD1	TRBV27	CASSLTGDNYGYTF	TGTGCCAGCAGTTTGACAGGGGACAACTATGGCTACACCTTC
TRBJ1-2	few	NA	TRBV6-6	CASRPSGDNYGYTF	TGTGCCAGCAGACCTTCCGGGGATAACTATGGCTACACCTTC
TRBJ1-6	NA	TRBD1	TRBV27	CASSTGTGAFRPNSPLHF	TGTGCCAGCAGTACCGGGACAGGGGCGTTTAGACCCAATTCACCCCTCCACTTT
TRBJ2-7	NA	TRBD1	TRBV6-5	CASSARQGSIYEQYF	TGTGCCAGCAGTGCCCGACAGGGTTCTATCTACGAGCAGTACTTC
TRBJ2-7	NA	NA	TRBV9	CASSAHPGTEFYEQYF	TGTGCCAGCAGCGCCCACCCCGGGACTGAATTCTACGAGCAGTACTTC
TRBJ1-6	NA	NA	TRBV7-8	CASSLEAGVNSPLHF	TGTGCCAGCAGCTTAGAGGCGGGGGTAAATTCACCCCTCCACTTT
TRBJ1-1	NA	TRBD1	TRBV2	CASSHRQGSGTEAFF	TGTGCCAGCAGCCATAGACAGGGTTCAGGCACTGAAGCTTTCTTT
TRBJ1-4	once	NA	TRBV18	CASSYMRSEKLFF	TGTGCCAGCTCATACATGCGGAGTGAAAAACTGTTTTTT
TRBJ2-1	once	NA	TRBV7-8	CASKRGISSYNEQFF	TGTGCCAGTAAGAGGGGGATTAGCTCCTACAATGAGCAGTTCTTC
TRBJ2-7	NA	TRBD2	TRBV19	CASSSGGGRYEQYF	TGTGCCAGTAGTTCCGGCGGGGGACGGTACGAGCAGTACTTC
TRBJ2-1	NA	TRBD2	TRBV19	CASRLTSGGSYNEQFF	TGTGCCAGTAGGTTGACTAGCGGGGGCTCCTACAATGAGCAGTTCTTC
TRBJ1-6	NA	NA	TRBV6-5	CASSYQGNSPLHF	TGTGCCAGCAGTTACCAGGGTAATTCACCCCTCCACTTT
TRBJ1-2	few	NA	TRBV19	CASNLLQSSYGYTF	TGTGCCAGTAACCTCTTACAGAGCTCCTATGGCTACACCTTC
TRBJ2-1	NA	TRBD2	TRBV10-3	CAIARGGGAINEQFF	TGCGCCATCGCTCGCGGCGGGGGGGCCATTAATGAGCAGTTCTTC
TRBJ1-1	NA	NA	TRBV9	CASAGGQINTEAFF	TGTGCCAGTGCGGGTGGGCAGATCAACACTGAAGCTTTCTTT
TRBJ1-1	NA	TRBD1	TRBV4-1	CASSLRDRGPTEAFF	TGCGCCAGCAGCCTCCGGGACAGGGGGCCCACTGAAGCTTTCTTT
TRBJ2-3	NA	TRBD2	TRBV11-3	CASSTKGTSGGTDTQYF	TGTGCCAGCAGCACGAAAGGGACTAGCGGGGGCACAGATACGCAGTATTTT
TRBJ1-3	NA	NA	TRBV4-1	CASSSPQGTTGTIYF	TGCGCCAGCAGCTCTCCGCAGGGAACTACCGGCACCATATATTTT
TRBJ1-2	NA	NA	TRBV19	CASRPSSDGGYGYTF	TGTGCCAGTAGACCGTCCTCAGACGGGGGCTATGGCTACACCTTC
TRBJ1-2	once	TRBD1	TRBV9	CASSVGTGGGYGYTF	TGTGCCAGCAGCGTTGGGACAGGGGGTGGCTATGGCTACACCTTC
TRBJ2-7	NA	NA	TRBV19	CASSIGFSTPSEQYF	TGTGCCAGTAGTATCGGTTTTAGTACTCCGTCCGAGCAGTACTTC
TRBJ2-2	NA	TRBD2	TRBV7-3	CASSLIGGGVNGELFF	TGTGCCAGCAGCTTAATTGGCGGGGGGGTGAACGGGGAGCTGTTTTTT
TRBJ1-1	NA	TRBD1	TRBV27	CASSSYRGRETEAFF	TGTGCCAGCAGTTCCTACAGGGGCCGGGAGACTGAAGCTTTCTTT
TRBJ2-5	NA	NA	TRBV5-4	CASSRYYGETQYF	TGTGCCAGCAGCCGTTACTACGGAGAGACCCAGTACTTC
TRBJ2-7	NA	NA	TRBV18	CASSEGEGGEQYF	TGTGCCAGCTCAGAAGGCGAGGGAGGCGAGCAGTACTTC
TRBJ2-1	NA	TRBD2	TRBV4-2	CASRLAGGRNEQFF	TGTGCCAGCAGACTTGCGGGGGGGCGCAATGAGCAGTTCTTC
TRBJ1-3	NA	NA	TRBV30	CAWSPHQNTIYF	TGTGCCTGGAGCCCACATCAAAACACCATATATTTT
TRBJ1-2	once	TRBD1	TRBV2	CASSETSTGTGAYGYTF	TGTGCCAGCAGTGAGACTTCAACCGGGACAGGAGCCTATGGCTACACCTTC
TRBJ1-5	NA	TRBD1	TRBV7-3	CASSPKTGGQPKLPQHF	TGTGCCAGCAGCCCTAAGACAGGGGGCCAACCCAAGCTGCCCCAGCATTTT
TRBJ1-6	NA	TRBD1	TRBV6-5	CASGQGPSYNSPLHF	TGTGCCAGCGGACAGGGGCCGTCCTATAATTCACCCCTCCACTTT
TRBJ2-5	once	TRBD1	TRBV7-9	CATTKKRGRETQYF	TGTGCCACCACTAAGAAAAGGGGGCGTGAGACCCAGTACTTC
TRBJ2-3	NA	NA	TRBV7-9	CASSPQRSRSTDTQYF	TGTGCCAGCAGCCCCCAGCGGTCCCGCAGCACAGATACGCAGTATTTT
TRBJ2-6	NA	NA	TRBV28	CASSLEYGAGANVLTF	TGTGCCAGCAGTTTAGAATACGGAGCTGGGGCCAACGTCCTGACTTTC
TRBJ1-6	NA	TRBD1	TRBV7-6	CASSLEGQNSPLHF	TGTGCCAGCAGCTTAGAGGGACAGAATTCACCCCTCCACTTT
TRBJ1-1	NA	TRBD1	TRBV7-6	CASSRGTGAEAFF	TGTGCCAGCAGCCGAGGGACAGGAGCTGAAGCTTTCTTT
TRBJ1-5	NA	NA	TRBV28	CASSPPHNQPQHF	TGTGCCAGCAGCCCCCCACACAATCAGCCCCAGCATTTT
TRBJ1-6	NA	TRBD1	TRBV13	CASSFGQGDHSPLHF	TGTGCCAGCAGCTTCGGCCAGGGGGACCATTCACCCCTCCACTTT
TRBJ1-1	NA	TRBD1	TRBV7-9	CASNPLQGEYTEAFF	TGTGCCAGCAATCCCCTACAGGGGGAGTACACTGAAGCTTTCTTT
TRBJ2-5	NA	TRBD2	TRBV10-1	CASSENSGGGTQYF	TGCGCCAGCAGTGAGAATAGCGGGGGGGGGACCCAGTACTTC
TRBJ2-7	NA	TRBD2	TRBV9	CASSAGTSGGLTSYEQYF	TGTGCCAGCAGCGCCGGGACTAGCGGGGGCCTTACCTCCTACGAGCAGTACTTC
TRBJ1-1	few	NA	TRBV5-6	CASSRAGPVVTEAFF	TGTGCCAGCAGTCGGGCAGGGCCTGTCGTGACTGAAGCTTTCTTT
TRBJ2-5	NA	TRBD2	TRBV30	CAWRMGGGGWETQYF	TGTGCCTGGAGAATGGGTGGGGGGGGGTGGGAGACCCAGTACTTC
TRBJ2-7	NA	TRBD1	TRBV6-6	CASSWGTGVYEQYF	TGTGCCAGCAGCTGGGGGACAGGGGTCTACGAGCAGTACTTC
TRBJ2-3	few	NA	TRBV5-1	CASSLPLEGDTQYF	TGCGCCAGCAGCTTGCCTCTAGAGGGAGATACGCAGTATTTT
TRBJ1-6	NA	TRBD1	TRBV5-1	CASSLGTGNSPLHF	TGCGCCAGCAGCTTGGGGACAGGTAATTCACCCCTCCACTTT
TRBJ2-7	NA	TRBD2	TRBV7-3	CASSAGLDREQYF	TGTGCCAGCAGCGCCGGACTAGACCGCGAGCAGTACTTC